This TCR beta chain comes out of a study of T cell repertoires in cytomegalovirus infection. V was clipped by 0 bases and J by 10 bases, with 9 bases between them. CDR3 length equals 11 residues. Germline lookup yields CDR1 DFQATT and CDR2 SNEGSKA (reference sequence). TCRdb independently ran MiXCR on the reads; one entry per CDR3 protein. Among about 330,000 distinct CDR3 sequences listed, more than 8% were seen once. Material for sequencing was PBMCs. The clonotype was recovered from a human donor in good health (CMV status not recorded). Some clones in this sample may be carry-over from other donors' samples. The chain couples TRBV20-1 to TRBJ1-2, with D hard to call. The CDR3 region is CSARDRGDYTF. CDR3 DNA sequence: TGCAGTGCTAGAGATCGGGGAGACTACACCTTC.